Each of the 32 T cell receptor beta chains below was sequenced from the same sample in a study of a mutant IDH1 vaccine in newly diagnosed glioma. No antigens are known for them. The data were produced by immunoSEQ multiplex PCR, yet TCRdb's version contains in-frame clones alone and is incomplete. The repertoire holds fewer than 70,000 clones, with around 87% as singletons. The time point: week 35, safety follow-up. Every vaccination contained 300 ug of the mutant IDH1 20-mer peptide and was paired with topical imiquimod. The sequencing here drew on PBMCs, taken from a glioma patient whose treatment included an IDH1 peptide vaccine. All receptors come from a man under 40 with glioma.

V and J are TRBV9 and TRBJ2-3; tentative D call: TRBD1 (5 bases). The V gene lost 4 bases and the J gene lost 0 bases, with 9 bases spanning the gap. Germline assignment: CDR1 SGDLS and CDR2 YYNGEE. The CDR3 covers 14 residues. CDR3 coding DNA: TGTGCCAGCAGCCCCGACAGAAGCACAGATACGCAGTATTTT. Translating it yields CASSPDRSTDTQYF.

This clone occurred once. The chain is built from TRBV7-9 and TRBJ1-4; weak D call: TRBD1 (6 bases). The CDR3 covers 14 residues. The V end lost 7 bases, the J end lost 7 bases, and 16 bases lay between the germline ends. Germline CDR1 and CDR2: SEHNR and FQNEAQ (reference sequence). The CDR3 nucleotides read TGTGCCAGCACCTGGGGCAGGGGAGCTGAAAAACTGTTTTTT. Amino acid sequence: CASTWGRGAEKLFF.

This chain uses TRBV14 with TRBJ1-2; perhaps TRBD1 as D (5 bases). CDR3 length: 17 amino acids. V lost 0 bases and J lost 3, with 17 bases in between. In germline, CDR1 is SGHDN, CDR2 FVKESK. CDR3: CASSQDFGRAEDYGYTF. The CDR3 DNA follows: TGTGCCAGCAGCCAAGATTTTGGCAGGGCGGAAGACTATGGCTACACCTTC. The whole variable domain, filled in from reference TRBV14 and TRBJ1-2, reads EAGVTQFPSHSVIEKGQTVTLRCDPISGHDNLYWYRRVMGKEIKFLLHFVKESKQDESGMPNNRFLAERTGGTYSTLKVQPAELEDSGVYFCASSQDFGRAEDYGYTFGSGTRLTVV.

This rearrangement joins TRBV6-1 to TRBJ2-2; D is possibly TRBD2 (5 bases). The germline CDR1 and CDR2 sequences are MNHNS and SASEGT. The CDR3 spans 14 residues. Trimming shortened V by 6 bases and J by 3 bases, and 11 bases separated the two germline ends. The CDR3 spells CASRPGWDTGELFF. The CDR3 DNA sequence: TGTGCCAGCAGACCGGGATGGGACACCGGGGAGCTGTTTTTT.

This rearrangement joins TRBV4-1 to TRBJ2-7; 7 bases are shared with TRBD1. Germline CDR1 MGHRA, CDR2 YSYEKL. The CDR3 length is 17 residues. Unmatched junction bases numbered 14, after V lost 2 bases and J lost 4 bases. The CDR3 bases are TGCGCCAGCAGCCAATCGAGTATCCGGGACAGTTTATACGAGCAGTACTTC. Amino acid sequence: CASSQSSIRDSLYEQYF.

CDR3: CASSLDFLAGAGDEQFF. In nucleotides, the CDR3 is TGTGCCAGCAGCTTGGATTTTCTGGCGGGGGCCGGGGATGAGCAGTTCTTC. V usage is TRBV5-5 and J usage is TRBJ2-1, with a tentative D call TRBD2 (7 bases). V was cut by 0 bases and J by 8 bases, with 21 bases left in between. This CDR3 comprises 17 residues. CDR1 is SGHKS and CDR2 is YYEKEE in the germline V gene (reference sequence).

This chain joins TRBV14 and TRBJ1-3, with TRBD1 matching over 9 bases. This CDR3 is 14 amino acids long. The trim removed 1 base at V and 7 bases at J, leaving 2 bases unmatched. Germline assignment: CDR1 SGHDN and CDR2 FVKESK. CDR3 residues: CASSQGGQGNTIYF. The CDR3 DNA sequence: TGTGCCAGCAGCCAAGGGGGACAGGGCAACACCATATATTTT.

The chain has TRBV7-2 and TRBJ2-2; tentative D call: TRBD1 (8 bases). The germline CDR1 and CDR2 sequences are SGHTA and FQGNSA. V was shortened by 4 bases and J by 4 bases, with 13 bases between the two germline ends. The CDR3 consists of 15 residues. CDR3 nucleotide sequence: TGTGCCAGCAGCTCAAACAGGGGGGGCACCGGGGAGCTGTTTTTT. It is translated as CASSSNRGGTGELFF.

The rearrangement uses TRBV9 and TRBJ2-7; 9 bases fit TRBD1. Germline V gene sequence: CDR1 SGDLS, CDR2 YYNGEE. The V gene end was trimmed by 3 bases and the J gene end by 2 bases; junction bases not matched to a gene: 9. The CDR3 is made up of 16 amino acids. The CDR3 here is CASSGMGQGSPYEQYF. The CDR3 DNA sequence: TGTGCCAGCAGCGGTATGGGACAGGGAAGCCCCTACGAGCAGTACTTC.

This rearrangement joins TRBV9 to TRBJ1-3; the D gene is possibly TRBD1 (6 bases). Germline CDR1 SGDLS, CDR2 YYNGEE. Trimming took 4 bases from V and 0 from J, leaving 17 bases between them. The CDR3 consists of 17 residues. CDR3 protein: CASSPQGGASSGNTIYF. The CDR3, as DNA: TGTGCCAGCAGCCCCCAAGGGGGGGCGAGCTCTGGAAACACCATATATTTT.

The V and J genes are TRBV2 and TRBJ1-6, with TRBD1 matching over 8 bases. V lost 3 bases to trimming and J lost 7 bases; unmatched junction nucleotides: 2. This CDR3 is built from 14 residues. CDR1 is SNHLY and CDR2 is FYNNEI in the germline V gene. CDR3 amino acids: CASSDRTGNSPLHF. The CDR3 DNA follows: TGTGCCAGCAGTGATCGGACAGGGAATTCACCCCTCCACTTT.

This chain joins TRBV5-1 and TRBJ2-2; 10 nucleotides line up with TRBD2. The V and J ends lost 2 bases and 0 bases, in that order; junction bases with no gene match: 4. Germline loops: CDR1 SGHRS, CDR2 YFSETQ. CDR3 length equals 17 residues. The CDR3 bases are TGCGCCAGCAGCTTTTTCCTAGCGGGGGCGAACACCGGGGAGCTGTTTTTT. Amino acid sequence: CASSFFLAGANTGELFF.

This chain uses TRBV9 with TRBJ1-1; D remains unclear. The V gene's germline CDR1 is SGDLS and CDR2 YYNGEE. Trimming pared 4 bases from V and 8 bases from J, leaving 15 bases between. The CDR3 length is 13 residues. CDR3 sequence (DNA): TGTGCCAGCAGCTCTCACTTGGCGGACGAAGCTTTCTTT. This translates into CASSSHLADEAFF.

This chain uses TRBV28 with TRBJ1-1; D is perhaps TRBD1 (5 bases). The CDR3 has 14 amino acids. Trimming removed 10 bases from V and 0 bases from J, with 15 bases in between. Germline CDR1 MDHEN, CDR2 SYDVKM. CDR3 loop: CAIGPGTVNTEAFF. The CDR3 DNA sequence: TGTGCCATCGGTCCCGGGACGGTGAACACTGAAGCTTTCTTT.

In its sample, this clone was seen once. In DNA form, the CDR3 reads TGTGCCAGCAGCCAAAACCGGGACAGGGGCTACAATGAGCAGTTCTTC. This translates into CASSQNRDRGYNEQFF. This chain uses TRBV7-2 with TRBJ2-1; 10 bases are a match to TRBD1. J was trimmed by 3 bases and V by 5 bases; bases with no gene match: 7. This CDR3 region has 16 residues. Germline assignment: CDR1 SGHTA and CDR2 FQGNSA. Filled out from reference TRBV7-2 and TRBJ2-1, the complete variable domain reads GAGVSQSPSNKVTEKGKDVELRCDPISGHTALYWYRQSLGQGLEFLIYFQGNSAPDKSGLPSDRFSAERTGGSVSTLTIQRTQQEDSAVYLCASSQNRDRGYNEQFFGPGTRLTVL.

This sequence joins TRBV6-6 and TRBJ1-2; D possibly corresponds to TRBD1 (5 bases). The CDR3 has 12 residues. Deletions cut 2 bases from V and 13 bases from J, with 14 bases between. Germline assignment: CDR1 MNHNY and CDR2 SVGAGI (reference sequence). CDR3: CASSYTQAPLTF. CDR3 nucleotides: TGTGCCAGCAGTTACACACAGGCGCCCCTCACCTTC.

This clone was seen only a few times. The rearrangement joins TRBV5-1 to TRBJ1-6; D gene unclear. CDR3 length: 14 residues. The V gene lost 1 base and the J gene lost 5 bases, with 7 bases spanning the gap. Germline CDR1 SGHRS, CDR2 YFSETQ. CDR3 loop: CASSLYWDNSPLHF. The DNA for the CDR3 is TGCGCCAGCAGCTTGTATTGGGATAATTCACCCCTCCACTTT.

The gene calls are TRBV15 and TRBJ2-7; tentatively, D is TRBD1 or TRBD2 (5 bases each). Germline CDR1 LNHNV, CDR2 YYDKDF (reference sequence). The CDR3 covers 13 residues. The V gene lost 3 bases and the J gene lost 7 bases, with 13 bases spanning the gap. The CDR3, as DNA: TGTGCCACCAGCAGCCCGGGACCGGGAGAGCAGTACTTC. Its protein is CATSSPGPGEQYF.

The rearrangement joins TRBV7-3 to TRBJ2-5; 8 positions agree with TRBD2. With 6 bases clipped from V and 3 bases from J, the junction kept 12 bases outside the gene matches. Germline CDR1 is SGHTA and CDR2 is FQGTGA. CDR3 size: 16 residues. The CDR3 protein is CASRFTSGPDEETQYF. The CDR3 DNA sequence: TGTGCCAGCAGGTTTACTAGCGGCCCCGATGAAGAGACCCAGTACTTC.

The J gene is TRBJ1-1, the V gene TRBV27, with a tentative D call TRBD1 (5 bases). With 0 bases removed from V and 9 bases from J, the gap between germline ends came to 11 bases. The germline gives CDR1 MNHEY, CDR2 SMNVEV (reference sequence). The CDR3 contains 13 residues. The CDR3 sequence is CASSLSPGLKAFF. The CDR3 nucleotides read TGTGCCAGCAGTTTATCCCCGGGGCTAAAAGCTTTCTTT.

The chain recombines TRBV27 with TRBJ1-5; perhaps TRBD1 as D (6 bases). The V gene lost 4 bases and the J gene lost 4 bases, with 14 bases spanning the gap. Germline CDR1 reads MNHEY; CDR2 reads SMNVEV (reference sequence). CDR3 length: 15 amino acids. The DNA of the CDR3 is TGTGCCAGCAGTTCCGACAGGCCAATTAATCAGCCCCAGCATTTT. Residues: CASSSDRPINQPQHF.

CDR3 in DNA: TGTGCCAGCAGTTACTCGGACGGACCAACTAATGAAAAACTGTTTTTT. Translating it yields CASSYSDGPTNEKLFF. The chain combines TRBV6-6 with TRBJ1-4; D remains unclear. The germline gives CDR1 MNHNY, CDR2 SVGAGI (reference sequence). The CDR3 covers 16 residues. V was shortened by 0 bases and J by 0 bases, with 8 bases between the two germline ends.

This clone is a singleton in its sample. DNA of the CDR3: TGTGCCAGCAGCTTCGTCACGGTCTCAACTAATGAAAAACTGTTTTTT. This encodes CASSFVTVSTNEKLFF. The chain is built from TRBV5-6 and TRBJ1-4, with no clear D. V was pared by 2 bases and J by 0 bases, with 11 bases between. CDR1 and CDR2 from the germline V gene are SGHDT and YYEEEE. The CDR3 covers 16 residues.

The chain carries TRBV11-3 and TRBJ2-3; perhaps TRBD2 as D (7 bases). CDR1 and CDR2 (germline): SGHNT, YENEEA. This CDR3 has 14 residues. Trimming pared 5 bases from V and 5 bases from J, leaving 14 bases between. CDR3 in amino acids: CASSPGGLRDTQYF. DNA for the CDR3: TGTGCCAGCAGCCCCGGGGGGCTAAGAGATACGCAGTATTTT.

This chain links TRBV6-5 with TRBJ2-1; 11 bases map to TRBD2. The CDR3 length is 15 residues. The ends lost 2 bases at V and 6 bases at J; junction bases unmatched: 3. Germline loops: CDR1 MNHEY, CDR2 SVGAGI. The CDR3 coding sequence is TGTGCCAGCAGTTACGAAGGGACTAGCGGCAATGAGCAGTTCTTC. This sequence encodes CASSYEGTSGNEQFF.

The CDR3 region is CASSLGPGTGELFF. CDR3 DNA: TGTGCCAGCAGCTTGGGCCCGGGTACCGGGGAGCTGTTTTTT. This sequence joins TRBV5-6 and TRBJ2-2; D call uncertain. Germline V gene lookup returns CDR1 SGHDT and CDR2 YYEEEE. The CDR3 has 14 amino acids. V was cut by 0 bases and J by 5 bases, with 8 bases left in between.

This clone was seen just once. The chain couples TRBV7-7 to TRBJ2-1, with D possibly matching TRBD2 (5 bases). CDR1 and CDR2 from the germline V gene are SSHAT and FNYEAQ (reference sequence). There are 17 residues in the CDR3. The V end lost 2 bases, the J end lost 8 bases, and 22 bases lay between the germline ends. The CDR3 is CASSLTGARYEGDEQFF. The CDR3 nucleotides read TGTGCCAGCAGCTTAACCGGCGCGCGCTATGAGGGCGATGAGCAGTTCTTC.

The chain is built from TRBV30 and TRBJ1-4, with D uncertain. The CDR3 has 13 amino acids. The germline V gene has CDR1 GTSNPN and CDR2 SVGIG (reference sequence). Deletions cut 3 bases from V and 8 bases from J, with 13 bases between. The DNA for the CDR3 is TGTGCCTGGAGGTCGGGTTGGGGAGAAAAACTGTTTTTT. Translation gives CAWRSGWGEKLFF.

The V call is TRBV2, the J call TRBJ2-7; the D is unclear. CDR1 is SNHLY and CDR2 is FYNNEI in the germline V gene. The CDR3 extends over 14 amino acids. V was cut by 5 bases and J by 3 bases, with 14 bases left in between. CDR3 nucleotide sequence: TGTGCCAGCAGTCCCGGCCGGGTCCTCTACGAGCAGTACTTC. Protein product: CASSPGRVLYEQYF.

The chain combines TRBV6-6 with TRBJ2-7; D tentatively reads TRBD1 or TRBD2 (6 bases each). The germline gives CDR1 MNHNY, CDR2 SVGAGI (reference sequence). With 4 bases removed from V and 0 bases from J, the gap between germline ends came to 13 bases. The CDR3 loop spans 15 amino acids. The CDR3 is CASSSLGGPSYEQYF. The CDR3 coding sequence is TGTGCCAGCAGTTCCCTGGGGGGCCCCTCCTACGAGCAGTACTTC.

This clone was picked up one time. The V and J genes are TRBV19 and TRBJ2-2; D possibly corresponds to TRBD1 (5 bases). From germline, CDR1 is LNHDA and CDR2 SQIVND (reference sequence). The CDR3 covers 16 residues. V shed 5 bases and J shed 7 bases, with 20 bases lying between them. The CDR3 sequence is CASSPSADTRGGELFF. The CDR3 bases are TGTGCCAGTAGTCCCTCTGCGGACACACGTGGCGGGGAGCTGTTTTTT. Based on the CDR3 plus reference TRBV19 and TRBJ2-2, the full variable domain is DGGITQSPKYLFRKEGQNVTLSCEQNLNHDAMYWYRQDPGQGLRLIYYSQIVNDFQKGDIAEGYSVSREKKESFPLTVTSAQKNPTAFYLCASSPSADTRGGELFFGEGSRLTVL.

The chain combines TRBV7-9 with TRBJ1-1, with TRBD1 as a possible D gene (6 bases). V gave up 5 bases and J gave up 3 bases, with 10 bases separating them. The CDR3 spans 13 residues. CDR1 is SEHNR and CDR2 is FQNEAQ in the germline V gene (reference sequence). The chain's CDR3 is CASSRNRDTEAFF. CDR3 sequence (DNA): TGTGCCAGCAGCCGGAACAGGGACACTGAAGCTTTCTTT.